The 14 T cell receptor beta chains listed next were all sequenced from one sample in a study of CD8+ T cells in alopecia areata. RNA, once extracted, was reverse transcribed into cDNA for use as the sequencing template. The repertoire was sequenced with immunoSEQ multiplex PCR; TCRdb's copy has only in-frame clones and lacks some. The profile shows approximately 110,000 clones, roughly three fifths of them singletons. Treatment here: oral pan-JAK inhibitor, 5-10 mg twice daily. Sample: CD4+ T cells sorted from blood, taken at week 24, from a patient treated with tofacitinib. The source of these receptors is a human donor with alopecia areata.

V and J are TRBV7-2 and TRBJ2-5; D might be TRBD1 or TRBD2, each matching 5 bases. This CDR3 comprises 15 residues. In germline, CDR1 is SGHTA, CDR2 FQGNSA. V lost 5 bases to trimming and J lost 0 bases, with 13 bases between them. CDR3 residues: CASSPYEGYQETQYF. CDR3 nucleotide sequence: TGTGCCAGCAGCCCATATGAGGGGTACCAAGAGACCCAGTACTTC.

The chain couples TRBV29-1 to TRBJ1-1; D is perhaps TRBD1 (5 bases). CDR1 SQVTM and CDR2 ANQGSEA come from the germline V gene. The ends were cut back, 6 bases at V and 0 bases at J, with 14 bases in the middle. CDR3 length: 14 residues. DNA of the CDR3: TGCAGCGTCGAACACAGGTTGATGAACACTGAAGCTTTCTTT. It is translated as CSVEHRLMNTEAFF.

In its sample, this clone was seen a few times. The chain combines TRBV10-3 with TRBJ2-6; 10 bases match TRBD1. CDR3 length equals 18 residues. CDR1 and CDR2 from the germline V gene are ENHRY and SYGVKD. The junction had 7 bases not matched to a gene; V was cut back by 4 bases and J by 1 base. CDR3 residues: CAISASTGGGSGANVLTF. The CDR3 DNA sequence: TGTGCCATCAGTGCCTCGACAGGGGGCGGGTCTGGGGCCAACGTCCTGACTTTC.

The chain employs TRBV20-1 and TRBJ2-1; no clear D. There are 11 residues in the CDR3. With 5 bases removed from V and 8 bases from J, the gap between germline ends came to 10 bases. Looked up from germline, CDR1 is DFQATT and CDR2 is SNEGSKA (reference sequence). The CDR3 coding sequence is TGCAGTGCTCCTGGGGTTTATGAGCAGTTCTTC. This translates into CSAPGVYEQFF.

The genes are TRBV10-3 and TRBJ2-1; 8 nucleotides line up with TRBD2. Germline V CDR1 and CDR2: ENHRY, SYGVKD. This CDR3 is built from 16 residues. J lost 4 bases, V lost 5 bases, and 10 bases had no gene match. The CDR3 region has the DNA TGTGCCATCAGTCGTCCTAAGCGGGGGCCTTACAATGAGCAGTTCTTC. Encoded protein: CAISRPKRGPYNEQFF.

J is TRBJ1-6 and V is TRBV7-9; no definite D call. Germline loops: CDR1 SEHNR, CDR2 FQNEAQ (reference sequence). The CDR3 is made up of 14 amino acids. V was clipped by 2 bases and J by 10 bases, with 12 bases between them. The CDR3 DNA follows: TGTGCCAGCAGCTTATCAGGAGGGTACTCACCCCTCCACTTT. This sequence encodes CASSLSGGYSPLHF.

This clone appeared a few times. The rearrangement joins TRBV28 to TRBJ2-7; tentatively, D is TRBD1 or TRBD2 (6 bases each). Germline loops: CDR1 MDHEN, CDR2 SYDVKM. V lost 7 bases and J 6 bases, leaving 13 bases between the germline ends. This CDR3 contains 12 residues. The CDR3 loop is CASTLKGGEQYF. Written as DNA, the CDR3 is TGTGCCAGCACTCTCAAGGGGGGCGAGCAGTACTTC.

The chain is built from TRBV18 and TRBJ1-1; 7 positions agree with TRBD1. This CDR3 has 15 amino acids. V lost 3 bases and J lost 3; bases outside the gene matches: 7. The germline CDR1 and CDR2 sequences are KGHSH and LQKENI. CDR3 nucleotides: TGTGCCAGCTCACCCCTCGGCAGGGGGGACACTGAAGCTTTCTTT. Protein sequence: CASSPLGRGDTEAFF.

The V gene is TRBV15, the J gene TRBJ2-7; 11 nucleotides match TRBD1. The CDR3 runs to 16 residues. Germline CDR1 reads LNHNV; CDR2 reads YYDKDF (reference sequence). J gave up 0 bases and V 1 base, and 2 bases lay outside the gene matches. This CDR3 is CATSRGGTGGSYEQYF. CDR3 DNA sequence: TGTGCCACCAGCAGAGGCGGGACAGGGGGCTCCTACGAGCAGTACTTC.

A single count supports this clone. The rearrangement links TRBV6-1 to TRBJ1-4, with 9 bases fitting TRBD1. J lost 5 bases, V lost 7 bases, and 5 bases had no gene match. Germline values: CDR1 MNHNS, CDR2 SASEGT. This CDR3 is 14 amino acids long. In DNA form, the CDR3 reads TGTGCCAGCAACCGGGACAGGGCAAATGAAAAACTGTTTTTT. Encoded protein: CASNRDRANEKLFF.

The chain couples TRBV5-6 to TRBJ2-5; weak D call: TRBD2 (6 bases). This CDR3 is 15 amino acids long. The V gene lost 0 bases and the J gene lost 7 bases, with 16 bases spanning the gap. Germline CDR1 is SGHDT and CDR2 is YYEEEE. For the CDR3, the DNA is TGTGCCAGCAGCTTGGAGGCTAGGGGAGGAGGGACCCAGTACTTC. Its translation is CASSLEARGGGTQYF.

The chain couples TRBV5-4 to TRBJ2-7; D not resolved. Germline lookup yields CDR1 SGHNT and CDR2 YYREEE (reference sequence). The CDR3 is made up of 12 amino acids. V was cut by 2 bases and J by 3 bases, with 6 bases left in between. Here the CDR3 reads CASSFSGYEQYF. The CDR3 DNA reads TGTGCCAGCAGCTTTAGTGGCTACGAGCAGTACTTC.

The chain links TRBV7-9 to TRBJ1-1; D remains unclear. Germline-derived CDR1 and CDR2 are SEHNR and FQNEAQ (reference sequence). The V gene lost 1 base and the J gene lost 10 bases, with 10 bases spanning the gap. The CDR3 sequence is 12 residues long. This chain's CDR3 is CASSLGRRGAFF. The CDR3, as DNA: TGTGCCAGCAGCTTAGGCCGTCGAGGAGCTTTCTTT.

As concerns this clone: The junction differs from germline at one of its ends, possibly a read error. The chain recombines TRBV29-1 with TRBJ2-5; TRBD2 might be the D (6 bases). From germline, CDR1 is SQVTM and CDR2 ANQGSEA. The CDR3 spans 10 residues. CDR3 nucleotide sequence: TGCAGCGTTGCGGGGGTGGATCGGGACTTC. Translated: CSVAGVDRDF.